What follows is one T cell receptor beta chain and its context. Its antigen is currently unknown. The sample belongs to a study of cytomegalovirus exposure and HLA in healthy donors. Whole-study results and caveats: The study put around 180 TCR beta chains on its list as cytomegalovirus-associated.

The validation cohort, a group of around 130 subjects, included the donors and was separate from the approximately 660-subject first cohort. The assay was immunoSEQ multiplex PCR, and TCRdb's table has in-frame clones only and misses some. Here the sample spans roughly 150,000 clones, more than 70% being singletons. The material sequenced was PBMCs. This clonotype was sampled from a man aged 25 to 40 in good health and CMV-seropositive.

This chain's CDR3 is CASSIMGGGAPETQYF. The CDR3 nucleotides are TGTGCCAGTAGTATAATGGGCGGGGGGGCCCCGGAGACCCAGTACTTC. The chain couples TRBV19 to TRBJ2-5; 9 positions match TRBD2. V shed 2 bases and J 5 bases; nucleotides not matched to a gene: 9. CDR1 and CDR2 (germline): LNHDA, SQIVND (reference sequence). This CDR3 has 16 amino acids.